Listed here are 30 T cell receptor beta chains from one sample, sequenced in a study of cytomegalovirus exposure and HLA in healthy donors (dated by TCRdb to about 2017). Library preparation was by the immunoSEQ multiplex PCR assay. For the multiplex PCR, a mixture combining 60 forward primers for TCR Vbeta segments and 13 reverse primers for TCR Jbeta segments was used. The table comes from immuneACCESS by way of TCRdb, which keeps in-frame sequences with V and J called. Part of the clones is missing from these tables; in studies checked, under half for an unresolved V gene and the rest for unknown reasons. This sample holds 150,000 to 200,000 clones; roughly 84% were observed only once. 0.38% of the sample comes from the top ten. Sequences were obtained from PBMCs. The receptors stem from a boy aged 2 to 10 in good health and CMV-seronegative.

The genes are TRBV29-1 and TRBJ2-1, with 7 bases fitting TRBD1. The CDR3 length is 13 residues. V gave up 6 bases and J gave up 3 bases; unmatched junction bases: 5. Germline V lookup: CDR1 SQVTM, CDR2 ANQGSEA. CDR3 coding DNA: TGCAGCGTCGTTTGGACAGGCTACAATGAGCAGTTCTTC. Translating gives CSVVWTGYNEQFF.

The chain uses TRBV5-4 and TRBJ2-7, with 13 bases aligning to TRBD2. This CDR3 is built from 16 residues. After removal of 3 bases from V and 5 bases from J, the junction contained 8 bases not matched to a gene. The V gene's germline CDR1 is SGHNT and CDR2 YYREEE (reference sequence). The CDR3 DNA is TGTGCCAGCAGCTCCGATGGACTAGCGGGAGCGCACGAGCAGTACTTC. Encoded protein: CASSSDGLAGAHEQYF.

The chain links TRBV5-1 to TRBJ2-5; TRBD2 aligns across 10 bases. Germline lookup yields CDR1 SGHRS and CDR2 YFSETQ. Losses at the gene ends were 3 bases for V and 2 bases for J; bases not matched to a gene: 4. The CDR3 contains 15 residues. CDR3 sequence (DNA): TGCGCCAGCAGCTGGACTAGCGGCAAGCAAGAGACCCAGTACTTC. It translates to CASSWTSGKQETQYF.

The chain carries TRBV19 and TRBJ1-5; 7 nucleotides agree with TRBD1. The CDR3 is 14 residues long. With 6 bases clipped from V and 6 bases from J, the junction kept 8 bases outside the gene matches. Per the germline V gene, CDR1 is LNHDA and CDR2 is SQIVND (reference sequence). CDR3 sequence: CASRIQGLGQPQHF. Here the CDR3 DNA reads TGTGCCAGTAGGATACAGGGGTTGGGTCAGCCCCAGCATTTT. Using reference TRBV19 and TRBJ1-5 for the parts outside the CDR3, the full variable domain is DGGITQSPKYLFRKEGQNVTLSCEQNLNHDAMYWYRQDPGQGLRLIYYSQIVNDFQKGDIAEGYSVSREKKESFPLTVTSAQKNPTAFYLCASRIQGLGQPQHFGDGTRLSIL.

The V call is TRBV9, the J call TRBJ2-2; 8 positions match TRBD2. The CDR3 runs 15 residues. In germline, CDR1 is SGDLS, CDR2 YYNGEE. The V segment lost 3 bases and the J segment 8 bases; nucleotides outside the gene matches: 9. CDR3 protein: CASSARVSGMGELFF. The CDR3 DNA reads as TGTGCCAGCAGCGCGAGGGTTAGCGGGATGGGGGAGCTGTTTTTT.

The chain couples TRBV5-1 to TRBJ2-1, with 11 bases lining up with TRBD2. Trimming cost V 1 base and J 5 bases; bases outside gene matches: 2. Germline V CDR1 and CDR2: SGHRS, YFSETQ. This CDR3 spans 15 amino acids. The chain's CDR3 is CASSLTSGRNNEQFF. CDR3 nucleotide sequence: TGCGCCAGCAGCTTGACTAGCGGGAGAAACAATGAGCAGTTCTTC.

The rearrangement uses TRBV5-4 and TRBJ1-4, with 8 bases fitting TRBD1. The V and J ends lost 2 bases and 6 bases, in that order; junction bases with no gene match: 12. The CDR3 extends over 17 amino acids. Looked up from germline, CDR1 is SGHNT and CDR2 is YYREEE (reference sequence). DNA of the CDR3: TGTGCCAGCAGCTTATTAGGGGTGGACAGGGATGATGAAAAACTGTTTTTT. Its protein product is CASSLLGVDRDDEKLFF.

This clone turned up a few times. The V call is TRBV2, the J call TRBJ1-1, with D unclear. Trimming left V 2 bases short and J 1 base short, with 8 bases between. The CDR3 runs 14 residues. Germline CDR1 SNHLY, CDR2 FYNNEI. Here the CDR3 DNA reads TGTGCCAGCAGTGAACGTCGGGGGAACACTGAAGCTTTCTTT. It codes for CASSERRGNTEAFF.

The chain recombines TRBV19 with TRBJ2-1; 7 bases match TRBD2. The CDR3 sequence is 16 residues long. Looked up from germline, CDR1 is LNHDA and CDR2 is SQIVND (reference sequence). Trimming cost V 3 bases and J 2 bases; bases outside gene matches: 7. DNA of the CDR3: TGTGCCAGTAGTATTCTAGCGGAGTTTACCTACAATGAGCAGTTCTTC. Encoded protein: CASSILAEFTYNEQFF.

This clone was detected only a few times. The chain employs TRBV19 and TRBJ2-2; tentatively, D is TRBD1 (6 bases). The germline V gene has CDR1 LNHDA and CDR2 SQIVND (reference sequence). Trimming removed 5 bases from V and 4 bases from J, with 17 bases in between. CDR3 length: 16 residues. The CDR3 bases are TGTGCCAGTAGTCTCCGACAGGCCCACCTCACCGGGGAGCTGTTTTTT. Its protein product is CASSLRQAHLTGELFF. The full variable domain, its missing parts supplied by reference TRBV19 and TRBJ2-2, is DGGITQSPKYLFRKEGQNVTLSCEQNLNHDAMYWYRQDPGQGLRLIYYSQIVNDFQKGDIAEGYSVSREKKESFPLTVTSAQKNPTAFYLCASSLRQAHLTGELFFGEGSRLTVL.

The V call is TRBV11-3, the J call TRBJ1-2; TRBD1 is a possible D gene (6 bases). V lost 5 bases, J lost 3 bases, and 13 bases lay in between. Looked up from germline, CDR1 is SGHNT and CDR2 is YENEEA. This CDR3 has 14 amino acids. The chain's CDR3 is CASSPSGGHYGYTF. Here the CDR3 DNA reads TGTGCCAGCAGCCCCTCGGGGGGCCACTATGGCTACACCTTC.

The genes are TRBV5-1 and TRBJ2-2; 13 bases are a match to TRBD2. V lost 4 bases, J lost 7 bases, and 10 bases stayed unmatched. Germline assignment: CDR1 SGHRS and CDR2 YFSETQ. The CDR3 runs to 17 residues. The CDR3 sequence is CASSPGTSGIKIGELFF. The CDR3 bases are TGCGCCAGCAGCCCAGGGACTAGCGGGATTAAGATCGGGGAGCTGTTTTTT.

V gene TRBV19 combines with J gene TRBJ2-2; D may be TRBD1 (5 bases). Germline loops: CDR1 LNHDA, CDR2 SQIVND (reference sequence). Trimming removed 5 bases at V and 1 base at J, with 8 bases between. The CDR3 has 14 amino acids. CDR3 nucleotides: TGTGCCAGTAGTCAGGGCTGGAACACCGGGGAGCTGTTTTTT. Protein product: CASSQGWNTGELFF.

The V gene is TRBV4-1, the J gene TRBJ2-7, with 7 bases aligning to TRBD1. Germline V lookup: CDR1 MGHRA, CDR2 YSYEKL. The CDR3 contains 17 residues. J gave up 1 base and V 5 bases, and 14 bases lay outside the gene matches. CDR3 sequence reads: CASSYILRQGNSYEQYF. Written as DNA, the CDR3 is TGCGCCAGCAGCTATATACTACGACAGGGAAATTCCTACGAGCAGTACTTC.

This clone was seen a few times. This chain joins TRBV5-8 and TRBJ2-1; no reliable D call. CDR3 length: 13 amino acids. Germline CDR1 and CDR2: SGHTS and YDEGEE. Trimming took 6 bases from V and 0 from J, leaving 7 bases between them. The CDR3 region is CASTPSSYNEQFF. DNA for the CDR3: TGTGCCAGCACGCCCAGCTCCTACAATGAGCAGTTCTTC. Looking up the rest from reference TRBV5-8 and TRBJ2-1 gives the full variable domain: EAGVTQSPTHLIKTRGQQATLRCSPISGHTSVYWYQQALGLGLQFLLWYDEGEERNRGNFPPRFSGRQFPNYSSELNVNALELEDSALYLCASTPSSYNEQFFGPGTRLTVL.

With regard to this clone: The junction and the germline gene differ at one end; a read error may be behind it. This chain links TRBV6-1 with TRBJ2-1; TRBD2 agrees at 13 bases. Per the germline V gene, CDR1 is MNHNS and CDR2 is SASEGT. This CDR3 spans 18 amino acids. The CDR3 nucleotides are TGTGCCAGCAGGGAAGGGACTAGCGGGATCCCCTCCTACAATGAGCAGTTCTTC. Amino acid sequence: CASREGTSGIPSYNEQFF.

The V and J genes are TRBV7-6 and TRBJ2-1, with 12 bases that match TRBD2. After removal of 4 bases from V and 9 bases from J, the junction contained 10 bases not matched to a gene. CDR1 and CDR2 from the germline V gene are SGHVS and FNYEAQ. The CDR3 loop spans 16 amino acids. The chain's CDR3 is CASSSLLAGGSLEQFF. CDR3 nucleotide sequence: TGTGCCAGCAGCTCCTTGCTAGCGGGGGGGTCCCTTGAGCAGTTCTTC.

This clone has only a few counts. The chain is built from TRBV30 and TRBJ1-1, with 8 nucleotides matching TRBD1. CDR1 GTSNPN and CDR2 SVGIG come from the germline V gene (reference sequence). Trimming took 2 bases from V and 3 from J; bases not matched to a gene: 2. CDR3 length: 13 amino acids. CDR3 sequence reads: CAWSSQGDTEAFF. As DNA, the CDR3 is TGTGCCTGGAGTTCACAGGGGGACACTGAAGCTTTCTTT.

The genes are TRBV15 and TRBJ2-1; D call uncertain. The V end was cut by 3 bases, the J end by 0 bases, with 6 bases between. In germline, CDR1 is LNHNV, CDR2 YYDKDF (reference sequence). The CDR3 sequence is 14 residues long. CDR3 residues: CATSSVSSYNEQFF. DNA for the CDR3: TGTGCCACCAGCAGTGTGAGCTCCTACAATGAGCAGTTCTTC.

The V gene is TRBV11-2, the J gene TRBJ2-3; weak D call: TRBD2 (6 bases). The CDR3 sequence is 18 residues long. The germline CDR1 and CDR2 sequences are SGHAT and FQNNGV. Trimming removed 4 bases from V and 3 bases from J, with 23 bases in between. The CDR3 reads CASSWGVSGDSVTDTQYF. CDR3 coding DNA: TGTGCCAGCAGCTGGGGTGTTAGCGGAGATTCGGTGACAGATACGCAGTATTTT.

The chain couples TRBV10-3 to TRBJ2-7, with 8 bases that match TRBD2. CDR1 and CDR2 (germline): ENHRY, SYGVKD. The CDR3 spans 14 residues. V shed 3 bases and J 4 bases; nucleotides not matched to a gene: 5. CDR3 in DNA: TGTGCCATCAGTGAAGGAGCGGGAGATTACGAGCAGTACTTC. Translating it yields CAISEGAGDYEQYF.

The chain recombines TRBV7-3 with TRBJ2-5; 9 bases fit TRBD1. The trim removed 5 bases at V and 3 bases at J, leaving 1 base unmatched. This CDR3 is built from 13 residues. The germline gives CDR1 SGHTA, CDR2 FQGTGA. Here the CDR3 reads CASSRDREETQYF. DNA of the CDR3: TGTGCCAGCAGCAGGGACAGGGAAGAGACCCAGTACTTC. The entire variable domain, with the rest obtained from reference TRBV7-3 and TRBJ2-5, is as follows: GAGVSQTPSNKVTEKGKYVELRCDPISGHTALYWYRQSLGQGPEFLIYFQGTGAADDSGLPNDRFFAVRPEGSVSTLKIQRTERGDSAVYLCASSRDREETQYFGPGTRLLVL.

The count of this clone is one. This chain connects TRBV2 to TRBJ2-3; D is possibly TRBD2 (6 bases). Trimming stripped 9 bases from V and 6 bases from J, with 16 bases between. The CDR3 runs to 13 residues. Germline-derived CDR1 and CDR2 are SNHLY and FYNNEI. The DNA of the CDR3 is TGTGCCAGTAGTCCAGGGAGGCTTGATACGCAGTATTTT. Its protein is CASSPGRLDTQYF.

V gene TRBV14 combines with J gene TRBJ2-3; D is unresolved. V was shortened by 1 base and J by 5 bases, with 7 bases between the two germline ends. The CDR3 spans 13 residues. Germline values: CDR1 SGHDN, CDR2 FVKESK. The CDR3, as DNA: TGTGCCAGCAGCCAAGGACACAGAGATACGCAGTATTTT. It specifies CASSQGHRDTQYF.

The chain combines TRBV28 with TRBJ1-5; D is perhaps TRBD1 (6 bases). Germline loops: CDR1 MDHEN, CDR2 SYDVKM. This CDR3 region has 15 residues. With 2 bases removed from V and 3 bases from J, the gap between germline ends came to 11 bases. Here the CDR3 DNA reads TGTGCCAGCAGTTTAATGAGGACAGACAATCAGCCCCAGCATTTT. This sequence encodes CASSLMRTDNQPQHF.

This clone was counted only a few times. The rearrangement links TRBV29-1 to TRBJ1-4; 8 nucleotides align to TRBD1. Trimming removed 8 bases from V and 8 bases from J; junction bases left unmatched: 7. CDR1 and CDR2 (germline): SQVTM, ANQGSEA. The CDR3 totals 12 residues. Here the CDR3 DNA reads TGCAGCTTCGGACAGGGCGGGGAAAAACTGTTTTTT. Translation gives CSFGQGGEKLFF. The variable domain in full, with the rest retrieved from reference TRBV29-1 and TRBJ1-4, is SAVISQKPSRDICQRGTSLTIQCQVDSQVTMMFWYRQQPGQSLTLIATANQGSEATYESGFVIDKFPISRPNLTFSTLTVSNMSPEDSSIYLCSFGQGGEKLFFGSGTQLSVL.

The rearrangement uses TRBV5-1 and TRBJ2-1; 12 nucleotides line up with TRBD2. The ends lost 4 bases at V and 7 bases at J; junction bases unmatched: 9. Germline lookup yields CDR1 SGHRS and CDR2 YFSETQ. The CDR3 runs to 16 residues. In DNA, the CDR3 is TGCGCCAGCAGCCCGTCACTAGCGGGAGGCACTAATGAGCAGTTCTTC. Translated: CASSPSLAGGTNEQFF.

This clone appeared a single time. As DNA, the CDR3 is TGTGCCAGCAGTTACACGACAGAGACAAAAAACATTCAGTACTTC. Translation: CASSYTTETKNIQYF. The chain recombines TRBV6-5 with TRBJ2-4, with D tentatively TRBD1 (5 bases). The germline gives CDR1 MNHEY, CDR2 SVGAGI. The CDR3 spans 15 residues. V lost 2 bases to trimming and J lost 4 bases, with 12 bases between them.

The V gene is TRBV6-1, the J gene TRBJ2-7, with 9 bases matching TRBD1. Germline loops: CDR1 MNHNS, CDR2 SASEGT. The CDR3 has 15 residues. V shed 6 bases and J 4 bases; nucleotides not matched to a gene: 10. In DNA, the CDR3 is TGTGCCAGCAGGCCCCCGGGACAGGGTAGGTACGAGCAGTACTTC. It specifies CASRPPGQGRYEQYF.

J is TRBJ2-2 and V is TRBV7-9, with no clear D. CDR1 is SEHNR and CDR2 is FQNEAQ in the germline V gene (reference sequence). The V end was cut by 3 bases, the J end by 7 bases, with 6 bases between. The CDR3 is made up of 12 amino acids. The CDR3 sequence is CASSFNGGELFF. The CDR3 DNA reads TGTGCCAGCAGCTTTAACGGCGGGGAGCTGTTTTTT.